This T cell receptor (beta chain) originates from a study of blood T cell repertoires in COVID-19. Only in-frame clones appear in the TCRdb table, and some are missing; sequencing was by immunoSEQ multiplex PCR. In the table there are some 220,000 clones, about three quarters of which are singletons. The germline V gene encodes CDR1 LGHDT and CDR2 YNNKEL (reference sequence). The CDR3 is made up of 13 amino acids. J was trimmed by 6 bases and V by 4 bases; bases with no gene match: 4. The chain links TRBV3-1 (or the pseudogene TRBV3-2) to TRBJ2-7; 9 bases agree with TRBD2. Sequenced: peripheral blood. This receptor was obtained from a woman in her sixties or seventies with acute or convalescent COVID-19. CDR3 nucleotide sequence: TGTGCCAGCAGCCCCCGACTAGCGGTCGAGCAGTACTTC. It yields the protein CASSPRLAVEQYF.